A selection of T cell receptor beta chains follows, all from one sample in a study of blood T cells in healthy people across ages. TCRdb passed the 5' RACE reads through MiXCR, listing each CDR3 protein once. This sample has 1.5 million to 2 million distinct CDR3 sequences; over 25% occur once, and the top ten carry 7.7%. The sequenced sample consisted of blood. All receptors derive from a woman aged 25 to 39 in good health. The CDR3 runs from the conserved cysteine through the conserved F or W. A D gene is named only where the DNA matches it firmly. Expanded clones are given a class, and other clones once, few, many or no size at all.

d_call	v_call	j_call	clone_size	cdr3_nt	cdr3_aa
TRBD1	TRBV20-1	TRBJ1-6	few	TGCAGTGCTAGAACATCCGGGACAGGGAACTCACCCCTCCACTTT	CSARTSGTGNSPLHF
-	TRBV6-2/TRBV6-3	TRBJ2-3	few	TGTGCCAGCAGTTTACCGAATACGCAGTATTTT	CASSLPNTQYF
-	TRBV28	TRBJ2-5	-	TGTGCCAGCAGTTGGGGACCAATCCAAGAGACCCAGTACTTC	CASSWGPIQETQYF
-	TRBV6-6	TRBJ2-1	many	TGTGCCAGCACCGAGGGCAGATTCTCCTACAATGAGCAGTTCTTC	CASTEGRFSYNEQFF
-	TRBV7-2	TRBJ2-7	many	TGTGCCAGCAGCCCCCTTGAAGCAGGGTCCTACGAGCAGTACTTC	CASSPLEAGSYEQYF
-	TRBV29-1	TRBJ1-4	many	TGCAGCGCCGAGGGCGGGACTCGCGATGAAAAACTGTTTTTT	CSAEGGTRDEKLFF
-	TRBV18	TRBJ1-5	-	TGTGCCAGCTCACCACCGAACAGGGATGGCGAGCCCCAGCATTTT	CASSPPNRDGEPQHF
-	TRBV7-9	TRBJ1-2	many	TGTGCCAGCAGCTTAGCCGGGACGTTGGACTATGGCTACACCTTC	CASSLAGTLDYGYTF
-	TRBV7-2	TRBJ2-6	-	TGTGCCAGCAGCCGACAGGCCACTGGGGCCAACGTCCTGACTTTC	CASSRQATGANVLTF
-	TRBV13	TRBJ2-7	-	TGTGCTAGCAGCCTCCCAGGGGTTTTCGACGAGCAGTACTTC	CASSLPGVFDEQYF
-	TRBV12-3/TRBV12-4	TRBJ2-2	-	TGTGCCAGCACCAGCTTAGCAGGGACCGGGGAGCTGTTTTTT	CASTSLAGTGELFF
TRBD1	TRBV7-2	TRBJ1-2	few	TGTGCCAGCAGCTTACAGGGGGCGACGGGCTACACCTTC	CASSLQGATGYTF
-	TRBV7-9	TRBJ1-2	few	TGTGCCAGCAGCCACGAAGGGGCAGCTAACTATGGCTACACCTTC	CASSHEGAANYGYTF
-	TRBV10-3	TRBJ2-5	many	TGTGCCATCAGTGCCGAGAACCAAGAGACCCAGTACTTC	CAISAENQETQYF
TRBD1	TRBV7-9	TRBJ1-1	few	TGTGCCAGCAGCTTAGGCCTAGGACAGGGGATGAACACTGAAGCTTTCTTT	CASSLGLGQGMNTEAFF
-	TRBV29-1	TRBJ2-1	few	TGCAGCGTTTTTTTCAATGAGCAGTTCTTC	CSVFFNEQFF
TRBD1	TRBV5-1	TRBJ2-7	few	TGCGCCAGCAGCATCACAGGGGTCTACGAGCAGTACTTC	CASSITGVYEQYF
TRBD2	TRBV9	TRBJ2-3	-	TGTGCCAGCAGCCCCCTTGGGACTAGAGGGTTGGATACGCAGTATTTT	CASSPLGTRGLDTQYF
-	TRBV29-1	TRBJ1-1	few	TGCAGCGTTGGGCCCCCGGCGGGAATGAACACTGAAGCTTTCTTT	CSVGPPAGMNTEAFF
-	TRBV5-1	TRBJ2-2	-	TGCGCCAGCAGACCCGGGACACCGAACACCGGGGAGCTGTTTTTT	CASRPGTPNTGELFF
TRBD1	TRBV9	TRBJ2-1	few	TGTGCCAGCAGCGTATTAGGACAGGGAGAATATGAGCAGTTCTTC	CASSVLGQGEYEQFF
-	TRBV7-2	TRBJ2-3	-	TGTGCCAGCAGTGCGGACTTATTAGAAGATACGCAGTATTTT	CASSADLLEDTQYF
TRBD1	TRBV4-2	TRBJ2-7	-	TGTGTCAGCAGCCCTAGACAGGGGGCTTACGAGCAGTACTTC	CVSSPRQGAYEQYF
TRBD1	TRBV7-2	TRBJ2-5	few	TGTGCCAGCAGCTTTGCCGGGACAGGGATCCAAGAGACCCAGTACTTC	CASSFAGTGIQETQYF
-	TRBV29-1	TRBJ2-1	many	TGCAGCGGAGGGGGGCATGAGAATGAGCAGTTCTTC	CSGGGHENEQFF
-	TRBV7-2	TRBJ2-3	few	TGTGCCAGCAGCCCTAGGGGGGTAGCGGAAACAGATACGCAGTATTTT	CASSPRGVAETDTQYF
TRBD2	TRBV27	TRBJ2-1	few	TGTGCCAGCAGGGGACTAGACGGGAATGAGCAGTTCTTC	CASRGLDGNEQFF
-	TRBV7-2	TRBJ1-5	-	TGTGCCAGCAGCTTAGTCTTCGGTAGCAATCAGCCCCAGCATTTT	CASSLVFGSNQPQHF
-	TRBV5-1	TRBJ2-7	-	TGCGCCGGCAGCTTGGGTGGTCCCGAGCAGTACTTC	CAGSLGGPEQYF
-	TRBV15	TRBJ2-3	few	TGTGCCACCAGAGAGGGGGTCTCCACAGATACGCAGTATTTT	CATREGVSTDTQYF
-	TRBV4-3	TRBJ2-4	-	TGCGCCAGCAGCCAAGTTGCGGAACGACTAGCCAAAAACATTCAGTACTTC	CASSQVAERLAKNIQYF
TRBD1	TRBV2	TRBJ2-5	many	TGTGCCAGCGGGACAGGGTTAACGGAGACCCAGTACTTC	CASGTGLTETQYF
TRBD2	TRBV7-2	TRBJ2-3	-	TGTGCCAGCAGCCCTACTGGGCGGCTAGCGGGGGCGAGAGATACGCAGTATTTT	CASSPTGRLAGARDTQYF
-	TRBV6-6	TRBJ2-3	-	TGTGCCGGCTCCTCGGCGGCTGTTGGGGGGAAGGATACGCAGTATTTT	CAGSSAAVGGKDTQYF
-	TRBV20-1	TRBJ1-1	few	TGCAGTGCCGCAACCGGGGGGGGCACTGAAGCTTTCTTT	CSAATGGGTEAFF
-	TRBV20-1	TRBJ2-1	-	TGCAGTGCGACGAGACCATCGTACAATGAGCAGTTCTTC	CSATRPSYNEQFF
-	TRBV27	TRBJ2-3	few	TGTGCCAGCAGTCCCAGGGACTGGGGGACGCAGTATTTT	CASSPRDWGTQYF
-	TRBV12-3/TRBV12-4	TRBJ2-7	many	TGTGCCAGCAGTGTGGGAGTCGAACAGTACTTC	CASSVGVEQYF
-	TRBV3-1	TRBJ2-1	few	TGTGCCAGCAGCCACCAGGGGCGTTCCTACAATGAGCAGTTCTTC	CASSHQGRSYNEQFF
-	TRBV12-3/TRBV12-4	TRBJ1-1	once	TGTGCCAGCAACCAGGGGCAGGGAGCTTTCTTT	CASNQGQGAFF
-	TRBV2	TRBJ2-5	-	TGTGCCAGCAACCTACAAGAGACCCAGTACTTC	CASNLQETQYF
-	TRBV6-6	TRBJ2-7	-	TGTGCCAGCAGTGTCGGGGCGACCGAGCAGTACTTC	CASSVGATEQYF
-	TRBV18	TRBJ1-6	-	TGTGCCAGCTCACCAGGGCGGAAAAATAATTCACCCCTCCACTTT	CASSPGRKNNSPLHF
-	TRBV29-1	TRBJ2-3	-	TGCAGCGTTGAACCCCCTAGCGTAGGCACAGATACGCAGTATTTT	CSVEPPSVGTDTQYF
TRBD2	TRBV12-3/TRBV12-4	TRBJ2-1	few	TGTGCCAGCAGTTCGCGGGGGGCACTTTACTACAATGAGCAGTTCTTC	CASSSRGALYYNEQFF
-	TRBV20-1	TRBJ2-5	many	TGCAGTGCTAGAGAATGGAGAGTGAACCAAGAGACCCAGTACTTC	CSAREWRVNQETQYF
TRBD2	TRBV11-2	TRBJ2-1	-	TGTGCCAGCAGCTTAAACCTAGCGGGGGCGCGGTGGTTCTTC	CASSLNLAGARWFF
TRBD2	TRBV20-1	TRBJ2-7	few	TGCAGTGCTAGACGGCTAGCGGGAGGGGAAGAGCAGTACTTC	CSARRLAGGEEQYF
TRBD1	TRBV4-1	TRBJ1-4	many	TGCGCCAGCAGCCAAGAACTTGACAGGGGCGGAGAAAAACTGTTTTTT	CASSQELDRGGEKLFF
-	TRBV20-1	TRBJ2-1	many	TGCAGTGCTAGATCCCGGCGGGCATACAATGAGCAGTTCTTC	CSARSRRAYNEQFF
-	TRBV12-3/TRBV12-4	TRBJ1-2	few	TGTGCCAACAGGACCACCGCCGGTGGCTACACCTTC	CANRTTAGGYTF
-	TRBV29-1	TRBJ1-1	many	TGCAGCGTTGAGGTGACGGACCAGACTGAAGCTTTCTTT	CSVEVTDQTEAFF
TRBD1	TRBV4-3	TRBJ1-2	few	TGCGCCAGCAGCCAGAACCGGGACAGCGGACAGAACTATGGCTACACCTTC	CASSQNRDSGQNYGYTF